This T cell receptor beta chain is from a study of shared T cell receptors in the human thymus. Profiling relied on immunoSEQ multiplex PCR, and the TCRdb table lists in-frame clones only, not all of them. The table has over 650,000 clones, about 87% seen once; the top ten hold 0.009% to 0.0095%. This clone is a singleton in its sample. Trimming cost V 0 bases and J 5 bases; bases outside gene matches: 9. Germline CDR1 reads SGDLS; CDR2 reads YYNGEE. The CDR3 length is 16 residues. The sample also formed part of further work on human thymus T cells. As that study records: Among the donors, all were healthy Finnish infants having corrective surgery for congenital heart defects.

The source material was thymocytes. The genes are TRBV9 and TRBJ2-7; 9 positions match TRBD1. This TCR came from a boy less than two years old with a congenital heart defect. CDR3 in DNA: TGTGCCAGCAGCGTAGGGACAGGGGCATCAGGAAACGAGCAGTACTTC. This encodes CASSVGTGASGNEQYF.